This paragraph reports one T cell receptor (beta chain). Antigen: not known. TCRdb's copy holds only in-frame clones and misses some; the assay was immunoSEQ multiplex PCR. The sample lists some 140,000 clones, about 89% occurring once. The sample comes from a study of T cell responses to AZD1222 COVID-19 vaccine. Study observations and caveats: The donor cohort was predominantly white British with a female majority, and clonal diversity may have been underestimated. The span of vaccine-associated CD4 TCRs extended across spike, with dominance at 160-218 and 743-854. Of the AZD1222 recipients, only five or six were seropositive at baseline.

The TCR was taken from an adult who received the AZD1222 COVID-19 vaccine. The specimen comprised peripheral blood, sampled 28 days after the second AZD1222 dose.

CDR3 in amino acids: CASSYSWRGDLDTQYF. In DNA, the CDR3 is TGTGCCAGCAGTTACTCGTGGAGGGGGGACTTAGATACGCAGTATTTT. This chain uses TRBV6-2 or TRBV6-3 with TRBJ2-3; D possibly uses TRBD1 or TRBD2 (6 bases each). The CDR3 extends over 16 amino acids. Germline values: CDR1 MNHEY, CDR2 SVGEGT. Trimming took off 0 bases at V and 5 bases at J, with 15 bases between the two ends.